This T cell receptor beta chain was obtained from a study of regulatory T cells in long-lasting Graves disease. The wider study: Graves' cases, newly diagnosed, had used antithyroid drugs under 3 months.

This clonotype was detected many times. Time point given: newly diagnosed GD, antithyroid drugs for less than 3 months. RNA isolated from PBMCs was used to make the TCR library. Germline CDR1 reads SEHNR; CDR2 reads FQNEAQ (reference sequence). CDR3 length: 12 amino acids. V was clipped by 5 bases and J by 3 bases, with 8 bases between them. Researchers made TCR beta libraries by using iRepertoire HTBI primers and running Arm-PCR on CDR3 regions. TCRdb re-called the multiplex PCR reads through MiXCR, storing one row per CDR3 protein. The sample includes around 400,000 distinct CDR3 sequences, approximately 15% of them seen just once. The sample was also linked to a second study, of T cells in Graves' hyperthyroidism and ophthalmopathy.

The chain recombines TRBV7-9 with TRBJ2-7; D unresolved. This TCR was sampled from a woman aged 40 to 49 with Graves disease. Here the sequenced sample was peripheral blood mononuclear cells (PBMCs), taken at new diagnosis, from a patient treated with antithyroid drugs. In DNA, the CDR3 is TGTGCCAGCAGCCCGGAGCGCTACGAGCAGTACTTC. This sequence encodes CASSPERYEQYF.